The 30 T cell receptor beta chains given below trace back to one sample, sequenced in a study of shared clonotypes between healthy human individuals. Repertoires were generated with immunoSEQ multiplex PCR, while TCRdb's copy carries only in-frame clones and drops some. The table has roughly 2,000,000 clones, about 95% seen once; the top ten hold roughly 1.2%. The naive CD8 population came from CD45RO-negative cells selected for CCR7, without terminally differentiated effector memory CD45RA+ cells. Sequenced: naive CD8+ T cells sorted from blood. The source is a man aged 18-30 years in good health.

Details on this clone: Distinct nucleotide sequences in the sample also encode this CDR3. This chain uses TRBV5-6 with TRBJ1-5, with D possibly being TRBD1 (5 bases). This CDR3 is 13 amino acids long. V lost 4 bases and J 4 bases, leaving 9 bases between the germline ends. CDR1 and CDR2 from the germline V gene are SGHDT and YYEEEE. CDR3 loop: CASSPGDNQPQHF. DNA of the CDR3: TGTGCCAGCAGCCCGGGGGATAATCAGCCCCAGCATTTT.

This clone has only one observation. The V and J genes are TRBV27 and TRBJ2-3; D might be TRBD2 (5 bases). The germline V gene encodes CDR1 MNHEY and CDR2 SMNVEV (reference sequence). V gave up 7 bases and J gave up 2 bases, with 13 bases separating them. The CDR3 loop spans 14 amino acids. This CDR3 is CASTSGENTDTQYF. In DNA, the CDR3 is TGTGCCAGCACCTCCGGGGAAAACACAGATACGCAGTATTTT.

The chain recombines TRBV30 with TRBJ1-1; D call uncertain. Germline CDR1 GTSNPN, CDR2 SVGIG (reference sequence). The CDR3 is 12 residues long. Trimming shortened V by 2 bases and J by 2 bases, and 6 bases separated the two germline ends. The CDR3, as DNA: TGTGCCTGGAGTCTGGACAACACTGAAGCTTTCTTT. Amino acids: CAWSLDNTEAFF.

This sequence joins TRBV28 and TRBJ2-5; either TRBD1 or TRBD2 may fit D (6 bases each). The germline gives CDR1 MDHEN, CDR2 SYDVKM. The CDR3 runs 16 residues. Trimming pared 5 bases from V and 1 base from J, leaving 17 bases between. The CDR3 loop reads CASSEPQGGGQETQYF. CDR3 nucleotides: TGTGCCAGCAGTGAACCACAGGGAGGAGGCCAAGAGACCCAGTACTTC.

The chain has TRBV29-1 and TRBJ2-3; 7 bases map to TRBD2. Germline CDR1 and CDR2: SQVTM and ANQGSEA. The CDR3 length is 14 residues. Trimming at V came to 6 bases and at J to 5 bases, leaving 11 bases not matched to a gene. The CDR3 protein is CSVVSTSSLDTQYF. CDR3 coding DNA: TGCAGCGTCGTCTCGACTAGCTCCCTAGATACGCAGTATTTT.

This rearrangement joins TRBV19 to TRBJ1-6; D is unresolved. The V gene's germline CDR1 is LNHDA and CDR2 SQIVND (reference sequence). Between the trimmed V and J ends, which lost 7 bases and 7 bases, there was a span of 17 bases. This CDR3 region has 15 residues. The CDR3 loop is CASNTGEGANSPLHF. CDR3 sequence (DNA): TGTGCCAGTAACACCGGGGAAGGTGCGAATTCACCCCTCCACTTT.

The rearrangement joins TRBV14 to TRBJ2-7; D unresolved. Per the germline V gene, CDR1 is SGHDN and CDR2 is FVKESK. Trimming cost V 3 bases and J 2 bases, with 2 bases left between them. The CDR3 extends over 11 amino acids. CDR3 loop: CASSHAYEQYF. In DNA, the CDR3 is TGTGCCAGCAGCCACGCCTACGAGCAGTACTTC.

The rearrangement joins TRBV9 to TRBJ2-2, with 8 bases fitting TRBD1. The CDR3 totals 18 residues. Germline V CDR1 and CDR2: SGDLS, YYNGEE. The V gene end was trimmed by 3 bases and the J gene end by 6 bases; junction bases not matched to a gene: 16. In DNA, the CDR3 is TGTGCCAGCAGCGCACTTATGACCGGGACAGGTGCCGCCGGGGAGCTGTTTTTT. It codes for CASSALMTGTGAAGELFF. Variable domain in full (rest from reference TRBV9 and TRBJ2-2): DSGVTQTPKHLITATGQRVTLRCSPRSGDLSVYWYQQSLDQGLQFLIQYYNGEERAKGNILERFSAQQFPDLHSELNLSSLELGDSALYFCASSALMTGTGAAGELFFGEGSRLTVL.

The chain employs TRBV6-1 and TRBJ2-1; TRBD2 might be the D (5 bases). Germline loops: CDR1 MNHNS, CDR2 SASEGT. The CDR3 loop spans 13 amino acids. The V and J ends lost 2 bases and 9 bases respectively, with 11 bases between them. CDR3 amino acids: CASSELSTSEQFF. CDR3 nucleotides: TGTGCCAGCAGTGAATTAAGTACTAGTGAGCAGTTCTTC.

The gene calls are TRBV28 and TRBJ2-3; no firm D call. CDR3 length equals 15 residues. Germline-derived CDR1 and CDR2 are MDHEN and SYDVKM. V dropped 3 bases and J dropped 0 bases, with 10 bases sitting between them. CDR3 protein: CASSFSRPSTDTQYF. The CDR3 region has the DNA TGTGCCAGCAGTTTTTCGCGGCCTAGCACAGATACGCAGTATTTT.

The sample holds one count of this clone. The V gene is TRBV5-5, the J gene TRBJ2-7; D ambiguous. The CDR3 is 12 residues long. CDR1 and CDR2 (germline): SGHKS, YYEKEE (reference sequence). The V and J ends lost 6 bases and 0 bases respectively, with 7 bases between them. CDR3 sequence: CASIGSSYEQYF. CDR3 DNA: TGTGCCAGCATAGGCAGCTCCTACGAGCAGTACTTC. Full variable domain (missing parts from reference TRBV5-5 and TRBJ2-7): DAGVTQSPTHLIKTRGQQVTLRCSPISGHKSVSWYQQVLGQGPQFIFQYYEKEERGRGNFPDRFSARQFPNYSSELNVNALLLGDSALYLCASIGSSYEQYFGPGTRLTVT.

This sequence joins TRBV28 and TRBJ1-2; D unresolved. CDR1 and CDR2 from the germline V gene are MDHEN and SYDVKM. With 0 bases removed from V and 1 base from J, the gap between germline ends came to 6 bases. The CDR3 is 14 residues long. In nucleotides, the CDR3 is TGTGCCAGCAGTTTATGGGAGAGTAACTATGGCTACACCTTC. It yields the protein CASSLWESNYGYTF.

This chain uses TRBV5-4 with TRBJ2-2; 10 bases align to TRBD2. With 0 bases clipped from V and 5 bases from J, the junction kept 7 bases outside the gene matches. This CDR3 contains 17 residues. Germline V gene sequence: CDR1 SGHNT, CDR2 YYREEE (reference sequence). In DNA form, the CDR3 reads TGTGCCAGCAGCTTGGCTGTACTAGCGGGGAAAACCGGGGAGCTGTTTTTT. It codes for CASSLAVLAGKTGELFF.

The rearrangement links TRBV9 to TRBJ2-3, with a weak D call TRBD2 (5 bases). This CDR3 is 15 amino acids long. CDR1 is SGDLS, CDR2 YYNGEE, per germline. With 0 bases removed from V and 2 bases from J, the gap between germline ends came to 10 bases. CDR3 in amino acids: CASSVVERHTDTQYF. In DNA form, the CDR3 reads TGTGCCAGCAGCGTAGTAGAGCGGCACACAGATACGCAGTATTTT.

V gene TRBV7-2 combines with J gene TRBJ2-7, with D possibly TRBD2 on 6 matching bases. Trimming cost V 5 bases and J 3 bases, with 20 bases left between them. Germline assignment: CDR1 SGHTA and CDR2 FQGNSA. CDR3 length: 16 amino acids. CDR3 sequence (DNA): TGTGCCAGCAGCATAGAGGTGGGGAGGTCCTACTACGAGCAGTACTTC. It codes for CASSIEVGRSYYEQYF. The full variable domain, completed using reference TRBV7-2 and TRBJ2-7, is GAGVSQSPSNKVTEKGKDVELRCDPISGHTALYWYRQSLGQGLEFLIYFQGNSAPDKSGLPSDRFSAERTGGSVSTLTIQRTQQEDSAVYLCASSIEVGRSYYEQYFGPGTRLTVT.

The chain uses TRBV6-1 and TRBJ2-7, with D maybe TRBD1 (5 bases). Germline V gene lookup returns CDR1 MNHNS and CDR2 SASEGT. CDR3 length: 15 residues. Between the trimmed V and J ends, which lost 7 bases and 3 bases, there was a span of 19 bases. CDR3 bases: TGTGCCAGCATACAGGACGCCGCACAGTACTACGAGCAGTACTTC. This codes for CASIQDAAQYYEQYF.

The sample holds many counts of this clone. Other DNA sequences in this specimen translate into the identical CDR3. The V and J genes are TRBV27 and TRBJ1-3; D is unresolved. The CDR3 has 14 amino acids. The germline V and J ends were trimmed by 5 bases and 2 bases, with 10 bases remaining between them. In germline, CDR1 is MNHEY, CDR2 SMNVEV (reference sequence). The CDR3 region has the DNA TGTGCCAGCAGTCCCCTCGGTCCTGGAAACACCATATATTTT. It encodes CASSPLGPGNTIYF.

The chain is built from TRBV7-9 and TRBJ2-6, with D uncertain. CDR1 and CDR2 from the germline V gene are SEHNR and FQNEAQ (reference sequence). The V gene lost 5 bases and the J gene lost 1 base, with 6 bases spanning the gap. The CDR3 sequence is 14 residues long. Here the CDR3 reads CASSHTSGANVLTF. The DNA of the CDR3 is TGTGCCAGCAGCCATACATCTGGGGCCAACGTCCTGACTTTC.

This clone was detected only once. The rearrangement uses TRBV10-3 and TRBJ2-3; 9 bases agree with TRBD2. V gave up 6 bases and J gave up 5 bases; unmatched junction bases: 9. Per the germline V gene, CDR1 is ENHRY and CDR2 is SYGVKD. This CDR3 contains 15 residues. In DNA, the CDR3 is TGTGCCATCAGCGAGCGGCGGGGGGGCGGAGATACGCAGTATTTT. This codes for CAISERRGGGDTQYF.

The chain recombines TRBV29-1 with TRBJ2-3; no firm D call. The germline V and J ends were trimmed by 4 bases and 5 bases, with 16 bases remaining between them. The CDR3 contains 14 residues. Germline lookup yields CDR1 SQVTM and CDR2 ANQGSEA. This CDR3 is CSVVPWVEIDTQYF. The CDR3, as DNA: TGCAGCGTTGTGCCGTGGGTAGAAATAGATACGCAGTATTTT.

The chain has TRBV7-9 and TRBJ1-5, with unresolved D. Trimming cost V 1 base and J 6 bases, with 4 bases left between them. The CDR3 consists of 12 residues. Germline V lookup: CDR1 SEHNR, CDR2 FQNEAQ (reference sequence). CDR3 sequence reads: CASSLDLQPQHF. CDR3 sequence (DNA): TGTGCCAGCAGCTTAGACCTTCAGCCCCAGCATTTT.

The CDR3 spells CASSQGGQLAVSSYNEQFF. DNA for the CDR3: TGCGCCAGCAGCCAAGGGGGACAACTAGCGGTGAGCTCCTACAATGAGCAGTTCTTC. This chain uses TRBV4-3 with TRBJ2-1, with TRBD2 matching over 8 bases. Germline CDR1 and CDR2: LGHNA and YSLEER. The length of the CDR3 is 19 residues. The junction had 11 bases not matched to a gene; V was cut back by 1 base and J by 0 bases.

The chain has TRBV2 and TRBJ1-3; D might be TRBD1 (6 bases). This CDR3 has 15 amino acids. The germline gives CDR1 SNHLY, CDR2 FYNNEI. Trimming pared 4 bases from V and 4 bases from J, leaving 14 bases between. The CDR3 bases are TGTGCCAGCAGTGGGGGGCCGGGCCTGGGAAACACCATATATTTT. This translates into CASSGGPGLGNTIYF.

This rearrangement joins TRBV18 to TRBJ2-3; D gene ambiguous. The germline CDR1 and CDR2 sequences are KGHSH and LQKENI. The CDR3 is 12 amino acids. The V end was cut by 2 bases, the J end by 3 bases, with 3 bases between. The CDR3 protein is CASSPRTDTQYF. CDR3 nucleotides: TGTGCCAGCTCACCAAGGACAGATACGCAGTATTTT.

The chain employs TRBV13 and TRBJ1-5; 9 bases line up with TRBD1. CDR1 and CDR2 from the germline V gene are PRHDT and FYEKMQ (reference sequence). The CDR3 runs 14 residues. J was trimmed by 6 bases and V by 5 bases; bases with no gene match: 5. The CDR3 region is CASSVGQGSQPQHF. Written as DNA, the CDR3 is TGTGCCAGCAGCGTTGGACAGGGGAGTCAGCCCCAGCATTTT.

The chain is built from TRBV7-9 and TRBJ2-5, with 8 bases that match TRBD2. Germline CDR1 SEHNR, CDR2 FQNEAQ (reference sequence). This CDR3 contains 15 residues. With 5 bases clipped from V and 5 bases from J, the junction kept 10 bases outside the gene matches. The CDR3 sequence is CASSPWRGDGETQYF. The CDR3 bases are TGTGCCAGCAGCCCCTGGCGGGGGGATGGGGAGACCCAGTACTTC.

V gene TRBV13 combines with J gene TRBJ1-1; 8 bases line up with TRBD1. The V gene's germline CDR1 is PRHDT and CDR2 FYEKMQ (reference sequence). The CDR3 is made up of 14 amino acids. Germline trimming cut 5 bases from V and 5 bases from J; bases unmatched to any gene: 7. Here the CDR3 reads CASSVGQADTEAFF. The DNA for the CDR3 is TGTGCCAGCAGCGTGGGACAGGCTGATACTGAAGCTTTCTTT.

The chain uses TRBV19 and TRBJ2-7, with no clear D. Germline CDR1 reads LNHDA; CDR2 reads SQIVND (reference sequence). V was pared by 3 bases and J by 6 bases, with 9 bases between. The CDR3 consists of 12 residues. The CDR3 reads CASSISLGEQYF. CDR3 nucleotide sequence: TGTGCCAGTAGTATTTCGCTGGGCGAGCAGTACTTC.

The chain joins TRBV2 to TRBJ1-2, with no clear D. V lost 7 bases, J lost 5 bases, and 11 bases lay in between. The CDR3 is 12 amino acids. Germline V CDR1 and CDR2: SNHLY, FYNNEI. The CDR3 is CASTGSEYGYTF. CDR3 DNA sequence: TGTGCCAGCACGGGCAGTGAGTATGGCTACACCTTC.

Notes on this clone: At the DNA level, this CDR3 is encoded by other sequences in the same sample as well. V is TRBV6-1 and J is TRBJ2-7, with D unresolved. This CDR3 comprises 11 residues. V shed 5 bases and J shed 4 bases, with 6 bases lying between them. Germline V gene data show CDR1 as MNHNS and CDR2 as SASEGT. As DNA, the CDR3 is TGTGCCAGCAGTAACAGTTACGAGCAGTACTTC. This sequence encodes CASSNSYEQYF.